Listed here are 2 T cell receptor beta chains from one sample, sequenced in a study of cytomegalovirus exposure and HLA in healthy donors. PCR used 60 Vbeta primers and 13 Jbeta primers. Repertoires were generated with immunoSEQ multiplex PCR, while TCRdb's copy carries only in-frame clones and drops some. The sample lists 200,000 to 300,000 clones, about four fifths occurring once. The sample was PBMCs. These receptors all stem from a woman in her forties in good health and CMV-seropositive.

The chain joins TRBV2 to TRBJ2-7, with TRBD1 matching 10 bases. Germline V gene data show CDR1 as SNHLY and CDR2 as FYNNEI. This CDR3 spans 13 amino acids. The V gene end was trimmed by 6 bases and the J gene end by 5 bases; junction bases not matched to a gene: 4. The CDR3 DNA follows: TGTGCCAGCAGACTGACAGGGGGCGACGAGCAGTACTTC. Translating it yields CASRLTGGDEQYF.

This clone was detected once. V is TRBV6-5 and J is TRBJ1-4; possible D gene TRBD1, 6 bases. V dropped 4 bases and J dropped 0 bases, with 12 bases sitting between them. CDR1 and CDR2 from the germline V gene are MNHEY and SVGAGI. The length of the CDR3 is 16 residues. CDR3 in amino acids: CASSSRDTSTNEKLFF. CDR3 DNA sequence: TGTGCCAGCAGTTCAAGGGACACCTCAACTAATGAAAAACTGTTTTTT.